This is a list of T cell receptor beta chains from one sample in a study of OX40 agonist ivuxolimab in advanced cancers. The table came from immunoSEQ multiplex PCR; TCRdb's copy has only in-frame clones and leaves some out. The sample records 77,000 or so clones, about nine tenths being singletons. The sample in question was CD4+ or CD8+ T cells sorted from blood, obtained in a trial of the OX40 agonist ivuxolimab. Receptors originate from an adult with an advanced solid tumor such as melanoma, head and neck, liver or kidney cancer. Both conserved end residues are part of each CDR3. Fields, in order: clone size, V gene, D gene, J gene, CDR3 DNA, CDR3 protein. The D gene is left open where the match is weak. Rows may omit the clone size; those that give it use once, few, many or a size class.

clone_size: .
v_call: TRBV7-9
d_call: TRBD1
j_call: TRBJ1-2
cdr3_nt: TGTGCCAGCAGCTTAGTGATGACAGGGGGTTCCAATTATGGCTACACCTTC
cdr3_aa: CASSLVMTGGSNYGYTF

clone_size: .
v_call: TRBV19
d_call: TRBD1
j_call: TRBJ2-3
cdr3_nt: TGTGCCAGTAGTGAGGGGGCGAACACAGATACGCAGTATTTT
cdr3_aa: CASSEGANTDTQYF

clone_size: .
v_call: TRBV11-3
d_call: .
j_call: TRBJ2-3
cdr3_nt: TGTGCCAGCAGCTTCGGCCACACAGATACGCAGTATTTT
cdr3_aa: CASSFGHTDTQYF

clone_size: .
v_call: TRBV14
d_call: .
j_call: TRBJ2-1
cdr3_nt: TGTGCCAGCACCCCCTTTAGCGAGAGCTCCTACAATGAGCAGTTCTTC
cdr3_aa: CASTPFSESSYNEQFF

clone_size: .
v_call: TRBV6-4
d_call: TRBD1
j_call: TRBJ2-2
cdr3_nt: TGTGCCAGCAGCGCTCGGACAGGGGTTTTGAACACCGGGGAGCTGTTTTTT
cdr3_aa: CASSARTGVLNTGELFF

clone_size: .
v_call: TRBV6-6
d_call: TRBD1
j_call: TRBJ2-3
cdr3_nt: TGTGCCAGCAGTTACTCGACAGGGACAGATACGCAGTATTTT
cdr3_aa: CASSYSTGTDTQYF

clone_size: .
v_call: TRBV28
d_call: .
j_call: TRBJ2-7
cdr3_nt: TGTGCCAGCAGGCAGGGGCGTGAGCGGCCCTACGAGCAGTACTTC
cdr3_aa: CASRQGRERPYEQYF

clone_size: .
v_call: TRBV10-2
d_call: .
j_call: TRBJ1-2
cdr3_nt: TGCGCCAGCAGTCCGGGGGGACCCAACTATGGCTACACCTTC
cdr3_aa: CASSPGGPNYGYTF

clone_size: .
v_call: TRBV10-2
d_call: TRBD2
j_call: TRBJ2-7
cdr3_nt: TGCGCCAGCAGACCCCCAGGACTAGCGGGTCTCGAGCAGTACTTC
cdr3_aa: CASRPPGLAGLEQYF

clone_size: .
v_call: TRBV6-6
d_call: .
j_call: TRBJ1-5
cdr3_nt: TGTGCCAGCAGTTACAACCGTCAGACCCACCAGCCCCAGCATTTT
cdr3_aa: CASSYNRQTHQPQHF

clone_size: .
v_call: TRBV27
d_call: .
j_call: TRBJ1-2
cdr3_nt: TGTGCCAGCAGTTTCTCCCCCTCAGCAGGGGCGAAAGGAGATGGCTACACCTTC
cdr3_aa: CASSFSPSAGAKGDGYTF

clone_size: .
v_call: TRBV2
d_call: .
j_call: TRBJ2-5
cdr3_nt: TGTGCCAGCAGTGAGGGTAACAGGCAAGAGACCCAGTACTTC
cdr3_aa: CASSEGNRQETQYF

clone_size: once
v_call: TRBV6-5
d_call: TRBD1
j_call: TRBJ1-1
cdr3_nt: TGTGCCAGCAGGCGGACAGGAAACACTGAAGCTTTCTTT
cdr3_aa: CASRRTGNTEAFF

clone_size: .
v_call: TRBV2
d_call: .
j_call: TRBJ1-4
cdr3_nt: TGTGCCAGCGGGTTCGGGGGGCGTGAAAAACTGTTTTTT
cdr3_aa: CASGFGGREKLFF

clone_size: .
v_call: TRBV18
d_call: .
j_call: TRBJ1-6
cdr3_nt: TGTGCCAGCTCATCAGCGGGCAGCTATAATTCACCCCTCCACTTT
cdr3_aa: CASSSAGSYNSPLHF

clone_size: .
v_call: TRBV18
d_call: TRBD2
j_call: TRBJ2-3
cdr3_nt: TGTGCCAGCTCGTTTAGCGGGGGTAGCACAGATACGCAGTATTTT
cdr3_aa: CASSFSGGSTDTQYF

clone_size: .
v_call: TRBV5-6
d_call: .
j_call: TRBJ2-7
cdr3_nt: TGTGCCAGCAGCATCAGGGAAAGGCGTTTTCGGGAGCAGTACTTC
cdr3_aa: CASSIRERRFREQYF

clone_size: .
v_call: TRBV7-9
d_call: .
j_call: TRBJ2-3
cdr3_nt: TGTGCCAGCAGCTCCCTGGCAGGGAGTATTACAGATACGCAGTATTTT
cdr3_aa: CASSSLAGSITDTQYF

clone_size: .
v_call: TRBV27
d_call: .
j_call: TRBJ1-5
cdr3_nt: TGTGCCAGCAGTTTCCTCCGCGGCCGGGCGGGACAGCCCCAGCATTTT
cdr3_aa: CASSFLRGRAGQPQHF

clone_size: .
v_call: TRBV2
d_call: TRBD1
j_call: TRBJ2-7
cdr3_nt: TGTGCCAGCAGTGAATATCGGGACAGGTCCTACGAGCAGTACTTC
cdr3_aa: CASSEYRDRSYEQYF

clone_size: .
v_call: TRBV19
d_call: TRBD2
j_call: TRBJ2-2
cdr3_nt: TGTGCCAGTTCGACGGGAGGTGGGGTGACCGGGGAGCTGTTTTTT
cdr3_aa: CASSTGGGVTGELFF

clone_size: .
v_call: TRBV4-1
d_call: TRBD1
j_call: TRBJ1-2
cdr3_nt: TGCGCCAGCAGCCAAGCGAGTGGGACAGGCCACTATGGCTACACCTTC
cdr3_aa: CASSQASGTGHYGYTF

clone_size: once
v_call: TRBV9
d_call: .
j_call: TRBJ2-1
cdr3_nt: TGTGCCAGCAGCGCCTTGGGGCGGGGCACCTACAATGAGCAGTTCTTC
cdr3_aa: CASSALGRGTYNEQFF

clone_size: .
v_call: TRBV29-1
d_call: .
j_call: TRBJ2-7
cdr3_nt: TGCAGCGTTGACCAAGGGGCCCGCGAGCAGTACTTC
cdr3_aa: CSVDQGAREQYF

clone_size: .
v_call: TRBV5-1
d_call: TRBD2
j_call: TRBJ2-6
cdr3_nt: TGCGCCAGCAGCCCCGGATTCGCGGGGGTCTCTGGGGCCAACGTCCTGACTTTC
cdr3_aa: CASSPGFAGVSGANVLTF

clone_size: once
v_call: TRBV5-6
d_call: .
j_call: TRBJ2-3
cdr3_nt: TGTGCCAGCAGCCCGGTTGGAGATACGCAGTATTTT
cdr3_aa: CASSPVGDTQYF

clone_size: .
v_call: TRBV19
d_call: .
j_call: TRBJ2-7
cdr3_nt: TGTGCCAGTAGTAGATACCGGGGAGAGGGCTACGAGCAGTACTTC
cdr3_aa: CASSRYRGEGYEQYF

clone_size: .
v_call: TRBV5-1
d_call: .
j_call: TRBJ2-1
cdr3_nt: TGCGCCAGCAGCTTGGTTGCGGAAACCTACAATGAGCAGTTCTTC
cdr3_aa: CASSLVAETYNEQFF

clone_size: few
v_call: TRBV9
d_call: .
j_call: TRBJ2-5
cdr3_nt: TGTGCCAGCAGCCTAGGGATGGGCGGGACCCAGTACTTC
cdr3_aa: CASSLGMGGTQYF

clone_size: .
v_call: TRBV28
d_call: .
j_call: TRBJ2-1
cdr3_nt: TGTGCCAGCAGTTTAGCACAGGTCCCGGCGTACAATGAGCAGTTCTTC
cdr3_aa: CASSLAQVPAYNEQFF

clone_size: .
v_call: TRBV5-1
d_call: TRBD2
j_call: TRBJ2-7
cdr3_nt: TGCGCCAGCAGCTTGGTTTCGGTAGCGGGTTCCTACGAGCAGTACTTC
cdr3_aa: CASSLVSVAGSYEQYF

clone_size: few
v_call: TRBV7-3
d_call: .
j_call: TRBJ1-1
cdr3_nt: TGTGCCAGCAGCTTAAATACGGGCACTGAAGCTTTCTTT
cdr3_aa: CASSLNTGTEAFF

clone_size: .
v_call: TRBV28
d_call: TRBD1
j_call: TRBJ1-3
cdr3_nt: TGTGCCAGCAGTCTCGGACAGGGGACTGGAAACACCATATATTTT
cdr3_aa: CASSLGQGTGNTIYF

clone_size: .
v_call: TRBV27
d_call: .
j_call: TRBJ1-1
cdr3_nt: TGTGCCAGCAGTTCGGTGGGGTCGTGGACTGAAGCTTTCTTT
cdr3_aa: CASSSVGSWTEAFF

clone_size: .
v_call: TRBV5-4
d_call: .
j_call: TRBJ1-2
cdr3_nt: TGTGCCAGCAGCTCAATCGGGGACAACTATGGCTACACCTTC
cdr3_aa: CASSSIGDNYGYTF

clone_size: once
v_call: TRBV28
d_call: .
j_call: TRBJ2-6
cdr3_nt: TGTGCCAGCAGTTTAATGGGGGTCTCTGGGGCCAACGTCCTGACTTTC
cdr3_aa: CASSLMGVSGANVLTF

clone_size: .
v_call: TRBV7-7
d_call: .
j_call: TRBJ2-3
cdr3_nt: TGTGCCAGCAGCTTCCGGGGTGGCGATACGCAGTATTTT
cdr3_aa: CASSFRGGDTQYF

clone_size: .
v_call: TRBV2
d_call: TRBD2
j_call: TRBJ2-1
cdr3_nt: TGTGCCAGCAGCCTTGGACTAGCGGGGGCCAATGAGCAGTTCTTC
cdr3_aa: CASSLGLAGANEQFF

clone_size: .
v_call: TRBV9
d_call: TRBD2
j_call: TRBJ2-1
cdr3_nt: TGTGCCAGCAGCCTTACTAGCGGGGGGGCTGGCTACAATGAGCAGTTCTTC
cdr3_aa: CASSLTSGGAGYNEQFF

clone_size: .
v_call: TRBV5-1
d_call: TRBD2
j_call: TRBJ2-2
cdr3_nt: TGCGCCAGTTCGGGACTAGTCACCGGGGAGCTGTTTTTT
cdr3_aa: CASSGLVTGELFF

clone_size: .
v_call: TRBV7-8
d_call: .
j_call: TRBJ2-7
cdr3_nt: TGTGCCAGCAGCTTAGCGTTGGGGGAGCAGTACTTC
cdr3_aa: CASSLALGEQYF

clone_size: .
v_call: TRBV9
d_call: TRBD2
j_call: TRBJ2-1
cdr3_nt: TGTGCCAGCAGCCAATCCAGCGGGGGGCGGGGTGAGCAGTTCTTC
cdr3_aa: CASSQSSGGRGEQFF

clone_size: .
v_call: TRBV7-9
d_call: .
j_call: TRBJ2-1
cdr3_nt: TGTGCCAGCAGCTTAGCAGGGTTGCGGGGTGAGCAGTTCTTC
cdr3_aa: CASSLAGLRGEQFF

clone_size: .
v_call: TRBV9
d_call: .
j_call: TRBJ2-1
cdr3_nt: TGTGCCATCCCCCGGGATGAGCAGTTCTTC
cdr3_aa: CAIPRDEQFF

clone_size: once
v_call: TRBV7-2
d_call: .
j_call: TRBJ2-5
cdr3_nt: TGTGCCAGCAGCTTAAATGGCGTAAGAGAGACCCAGTACTTC
cdr3_aa: CASSLNGVRETQYF

clone_size: .
v_call: TRBV6-1
d_call: .
j_call: TRBJ1-1
cdr3_nt: TGTGCCAGCAGTCTGTTCCAAGAGAACACTGAAGCTTTCTTT
cdr3_aa: CASSLFQENTEAFF